The rows below give T cell receptor beta chains drawn from one sample of a study of blood T cell repertoires in COVID-19. Some clones are missing from TCRdb's copy, which holds only in-frame ones; the method was immunoSEQ multiplex PCR. Here the sample spans over 150,000 clones, over 70% being singletons. What was sequenced was peripheral blood. The receptors shown here come from a woman in her 70s who had recovered from COVID-19. The CDR3 runs from the conserved cysteine through the conserved F or W. D genes are given only for firm matches. Not every row has a clone size; where given, it reads once, few, many or a size class.

d_gene	abundance	v_gene	j_gene	CDR3nt	CDR3aa
NA	NA	TRBV9	TRBJ1-1	TGTGCCAGCAGCGTAGATGGGGGCCTGTACCCCGCTGGGGCTTTCTTT	CASSVDGGLYPAGAFF
NA	NA	TRBV4-1	TRBJ2-1	TGCGCCAGCAGCCAAGCCCCTAGCATTATCCGTGAGCAGTTCTTC	CASSQAPSIIREQFF
NA	NA	TRBV15	TRBJ2-1	TGTGCCACCAGCCTAACTCGGAGCTCCTACAATGAGCAGTTCTTC	CATSLTRSSYNEQFF
NA	NA	TRBV5-1	TRBJ2-1	TGCGCCAGCAGGGGGGGACCGAACAATGAGCAGTTCTTC	CASRGGPNNEQFF
NA	NA	TRBV9	TRBJ2-5	TGTGCCAGCAGCGTGAACTCCCAAGAGACCCAGTACTTC	CASSVNSQETQYF
NA	NA	TRBV7-9	TRBJ1-3	TGTGCCAGCAGCCCCCGGAGGGTTCGGGGAAACACCATATATTTT	CASSPRRVRGNTIYF
NA	many	TRBV14	TRBJ2-4	TGTGCCAGCAGCCAAGGGGGGCTGGCCAAAAACATTCAGTACTTC	CASSQGGLAKNIQYF
NA	NA	TRBV6-5	TRBJ2-5	TGTGCCAGCAGCAGGGGCCTTGGTGTGGAGACCCAGTACTTC	CASSRGLGVETQYF
NA	once	TRBV29-1	TRBJ1-1	TGCAGCGTGGGCAGCGGGCTATCGGCTGAAGCTTTCTTT	CSVGSGLSAEAFF
NA	NA	TRBV11-2	TRBJ1-1	TGTGCCAGCAGCCTGCAGGGGAGCGGCACTGAAGCTTTCTTT	CASSLQGSGTEAFF
TRBD1	NA	TRBV19	TRBJ1-2	TGTGCCAGTAGTTGGGGGACAGTCAACTATGGCTACACCTTC	CASSWGTVNYGYTF
NA	NA	TRBV7-2	TRBJ1-2	TGTGCCAGCAGCCCCCGGCGGGAGGGCGGCTACACCTTC	CASSPRREGGYTF
NA	NA	TRBV15	TRBJ2-5	TGTGCCACCAGCAGCCCCGGGGGGCACGAGACCCAGTACTTC	CATSSPGGHETQYF
NA	NA	TRBV6-6	TRBJ2-7	TGTGCCAGCATGAAAGCGGCCGGCGGGTACGAGCAGTACTTC	CASMKAAGGYEQYF
NA	NA	TRBV5-4	TRBJ2-3	TGTGCCAGCAGCTTGACTATCGGCACAGATACGCAGTATTTT	CASSLTIGTDTQYF
NA	once	TRBV27	TRBJ1-1	TGTGCCAGCGGGTGGTACGGGGGTCGGGCTTTCTTT	CASGWYGGRAFF
NA	NA	TRBV6-1	TRBJ2-7	TGTGCCAGCAGTGAAGGTCCCGCCTCGGACCGGGGGCAGTACTTC	CASSEGPASDRGQYF
TRBD2	NA	TRBV6-6	TRBJ2-5	TGTGCCACCCGCCCCGGGGGGGGTTTGGTCGAGACCCAGTACTTC	CATRPGGGLVETQYF
NA	NA	TRBV25-1	TRBJ1-3	TGTGCCAGCAGTGAATTTCAGAACTCTGGAAACACCATATATTTT	CASSEFQNSGNTIYF
NA	NA	TRBV9	TRBJ1-4	TGTGCCAGCAGCCCGCGGTTTGACTTT	CASSPRFDF
TRBD2	NA	TRBV5-1	TRBJ2-4	TGCGCCAGCATGGAGGGTGCGGGAGACATTCAGTACTTC	CASMEGAGDIQYF
TRBD2	NA	TRBV6-5	TRBJ2-5	TGTGCCACCCGACTAGCGGAGACCCAGTACTTC	CATRLAETQYF
NA	NA	TRBV27	TRBJ2-3	TGTGCCAGCAGCCAGGGGTGGGCGGGCACAGATACGCAGTATTTT	CASSQGWAGTDTQYF
NA	NA	TRBV7-2	TRBJ1-1	TGTGCCAGCAGCCAACAGGGACAGAACACTGAAGCTTTCTTT	CASSQQGQNTEAFF
TRBD2	once	TRBV7-2	TRBJ2-1	TGTGCCAGCAGCTTCCTACTAGCGTCCAATGAGCAGTTCTTC	CASSFLLASNEQFF
NA	NA	TRBV28	TRBJ2-5	TGTGCCAGCAGTTTACAGTGGAGTGGAGAGACCCAGTACTTC	CASSLQWSGETQYF
TRBD2	NA	TRBV3-1/TRBV3-2	TRBJ2-5	TGTGCCAGCAGCCAACGACTAGCGGGGGGGGAGACCCAGTACTTC	CASSQRLAGGETQYF
NA	NA	TRBV11-2	TRBJ1-1	TGTGCCAGCAGCTTGCAGGGTCCCCCGATGAACACTGAAGCTTTCTTT	CASSLQGPPMNTEAFF
TRBD1	NA	TRBV5-1	TRBJ2-3	TGCGCCAGCAGCCACCAGACAGGGGGGGGCCCAGATACGCAGTATTTT	CASSHQTGGGPDTQYF
NA	NA	TRBV7-2	TRBJ1-6	TGTGCCAGCAGCTTCGAAGCCTACAGGCTCCACTTT	CASSFEAYRLHF
TRBD1	NA	TRBV11-2	TRBJ2-7	TGTGCCAGCAGGTCAGCCCGGGACAGGGGGTCCCACGAGCAGTACTTC	CASRSARDRGSHEQYF